This T cell receptor beta chain was documented in a study of cytomegalovirus exposure and HLA in healthy donors. Whole-study context: It was reported in a later analysis that the 90 to 150 validation repertoires used the same platform as the 550 to 850 first-cohort repertoires.

Worth noting for this clone: Its antigen is undetermined.

The study, taken as a whole, reports: 164 TCR beta chains were listed as cytomegalovirus-associated. Subsequent analysis showed first-cohort TCR clusters tending to co-occur in more than 95 validation repertoires.

The ends lost 5 bases at V and 8 bases at J; junction bases unmatched: 13. The CDR3 is 15 amino acids. The germline V gene encodes CDR1 SEHNR and CDR2 FQNEAQ (reference sequence). Libraries were prepared by immunoSEQ multiplex PCR; TCRdb keeps only in-frame clonotypes and omits some of them. The data show about 130,000 clones, 89% seen once. Separate from the roughly 720-subject first cohort was the roughly 130-subject validation cohort, to which the donors belonged. The receptor comes from a woman between 18 and 29 years old in good health and CMV-seronegative. The specimen was PBMCs. The gene calls are TRBV7-9 and TRBJ1-2; TRBD1 matches 8 bases. CDR3 region: CASSLGRGQGGGYTF. Written as DNA, the CDR3 is TGTGCCAGCAGCCTAGGACGCGGACAGGGAGGCGGCTACACCTTC.